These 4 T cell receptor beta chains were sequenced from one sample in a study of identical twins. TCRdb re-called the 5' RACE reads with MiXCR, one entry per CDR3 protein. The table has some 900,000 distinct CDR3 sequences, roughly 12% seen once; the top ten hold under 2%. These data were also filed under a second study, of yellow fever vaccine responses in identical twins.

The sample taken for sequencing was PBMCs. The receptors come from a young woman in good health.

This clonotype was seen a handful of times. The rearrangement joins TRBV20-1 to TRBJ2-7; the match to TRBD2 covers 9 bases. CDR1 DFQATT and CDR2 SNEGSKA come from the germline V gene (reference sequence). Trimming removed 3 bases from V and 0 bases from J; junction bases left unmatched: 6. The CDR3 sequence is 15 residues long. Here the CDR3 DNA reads TGCAGTGCTAGGGACCCTAGCGGGGCCTCCTACGAGCAGTACGTC. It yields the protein CSARDPSGASYEQYV.

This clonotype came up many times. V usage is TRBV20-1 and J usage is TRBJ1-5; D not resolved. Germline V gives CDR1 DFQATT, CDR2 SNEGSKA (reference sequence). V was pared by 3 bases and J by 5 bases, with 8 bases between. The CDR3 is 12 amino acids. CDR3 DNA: TGCAGTGCTAGGAAATCAGATCAGCCCCAGCATTTT. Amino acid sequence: CSARKSDQPQHF.

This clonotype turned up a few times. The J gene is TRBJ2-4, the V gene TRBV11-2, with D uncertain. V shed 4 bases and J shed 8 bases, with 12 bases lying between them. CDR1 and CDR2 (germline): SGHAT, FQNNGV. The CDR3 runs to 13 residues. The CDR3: CASSSVEYDIQYF. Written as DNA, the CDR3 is TGTGCCAGCAGCTCCGTAGAGTACGACATTCAGTACTTC.

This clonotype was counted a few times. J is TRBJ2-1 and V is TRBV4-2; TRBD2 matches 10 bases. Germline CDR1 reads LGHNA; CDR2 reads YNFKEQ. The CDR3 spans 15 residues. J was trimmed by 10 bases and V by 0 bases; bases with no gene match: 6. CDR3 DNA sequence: TGTGCCAGCAGCCAAGAACTAGCGGGGTCAATGGAGCAGTTCTTC. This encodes CASSQELAGSMEQFF.